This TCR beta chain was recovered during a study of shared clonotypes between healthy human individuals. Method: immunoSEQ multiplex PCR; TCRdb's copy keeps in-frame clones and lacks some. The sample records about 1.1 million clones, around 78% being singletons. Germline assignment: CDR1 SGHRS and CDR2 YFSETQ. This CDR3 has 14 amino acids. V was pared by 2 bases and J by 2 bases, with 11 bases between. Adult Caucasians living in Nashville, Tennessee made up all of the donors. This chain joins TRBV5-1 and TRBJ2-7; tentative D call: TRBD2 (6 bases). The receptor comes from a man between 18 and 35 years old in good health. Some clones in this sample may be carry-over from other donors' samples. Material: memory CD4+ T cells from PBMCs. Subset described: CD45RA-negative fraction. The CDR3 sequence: CASSLAGPAYEQYF. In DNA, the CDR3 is TGCGCCAGCAGCTTAGCGGGCCCCGCCTACGAGCAGTACTTC.